This T cell receptor (beta chain) was documented in a study of siplizumab effects on memory and regulatory T cells. This CDR3 has 14 amino acids. Germline V CDR1 and CDR2: LNHDA, SQIVND (reference sequence). Losses at the gene ends were 6 bases for V and 0 bases for J; bases not matched to a gene: 1. Data came from immunoSEQ multiplex PCR; TCRdb stores just in-frame clones and leaves some out. The table records over 80,000 clones, roughly 94% of them present only once. The sequenced material came from non-Treg CD4+ T cells sorted from blood. The rearrangement links TRBV19 to TRBJ1-4; 7 bases fit TRBD1. The sequence was obtained from a human donor in good health. In DNA, the CDR3 is TGTGCCAGTAGAGGGACAGCAACTAATGAAAAACTGTTTTTT. As protein: CASRGTATNEKLFF.